A single sample gave rise to the 2 T cell receptor beta chains below, sequenced in a study of blood T cell repertoires in COVID-19. The method was immunoSEQ multiplex PCR; TCRdb's version includes in-frame clones alone and lacks a portion of them. The table includes over 200,000 clones, around four fifths detected once. The sample taken for sequencing was peripheral blood. These receptors all come from a woman in her 70s with active or convalescent COVID-19.

CDR3 protein: CASSWSTGDTGELFF. In DNA form, the CDR3 reads TGTGCCAGCAGTTGGTCTACAGGGGACACCGGGGAGCTGTTTTTT. The genes are TRBV6-6 and TRBJ2-2; TRBD1 matches at 7 bases. Germline V gene sequence: CDR1 MNHNY, CDR2 SVGAGI (reference sequence). V shed 4 bases and J 3 bases; nucleotides not matched to a gene: 5. The CDR3 is 15 amino acids.

V and J are TRBV10-3 and TRBJ1-5, with 7 positions matching TRBD1. The CDR3 loop spans 18 amino acids. V lost 6 bases to trimming and J lost 2 bases; unmatched junction nucleotides: 16. From germline, CDR1 is ENHRY and CDR2 SYGVKD. This CDR3 reads CAISRTTEGQARNQPQHF. The CDR3 nucleotides are TGTGCCATCAGCAGAACCACTGAAGGACAGGCCCGCAATCAGCCCCAGCATTTT.